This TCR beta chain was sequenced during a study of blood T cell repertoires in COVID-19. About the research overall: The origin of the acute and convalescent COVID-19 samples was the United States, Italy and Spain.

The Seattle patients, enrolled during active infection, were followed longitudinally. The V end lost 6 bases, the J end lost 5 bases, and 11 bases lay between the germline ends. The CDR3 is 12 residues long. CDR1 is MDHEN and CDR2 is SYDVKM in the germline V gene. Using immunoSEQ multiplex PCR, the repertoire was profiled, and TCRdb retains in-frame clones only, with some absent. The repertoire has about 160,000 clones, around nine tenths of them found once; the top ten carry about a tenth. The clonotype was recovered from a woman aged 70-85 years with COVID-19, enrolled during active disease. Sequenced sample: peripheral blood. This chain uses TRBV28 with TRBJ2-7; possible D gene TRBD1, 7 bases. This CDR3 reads CASRGQRDEQYF. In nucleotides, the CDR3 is TGTGCCAGCAGGGGACAGCGGGACGAGCAGTACTTC.